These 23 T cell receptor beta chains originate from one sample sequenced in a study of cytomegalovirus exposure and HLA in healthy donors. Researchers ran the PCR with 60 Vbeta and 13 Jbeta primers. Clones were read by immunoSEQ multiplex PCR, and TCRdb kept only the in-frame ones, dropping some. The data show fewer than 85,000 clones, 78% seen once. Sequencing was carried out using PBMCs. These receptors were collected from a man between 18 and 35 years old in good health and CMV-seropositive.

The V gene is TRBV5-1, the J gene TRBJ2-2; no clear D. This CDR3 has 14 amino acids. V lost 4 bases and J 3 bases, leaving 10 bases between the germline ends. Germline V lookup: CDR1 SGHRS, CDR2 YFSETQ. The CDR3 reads CASSTSRYTGELFF. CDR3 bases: TGCGCCAGCAGCACATCTAGGTACACCGGGGAGCTGTTTTTT.

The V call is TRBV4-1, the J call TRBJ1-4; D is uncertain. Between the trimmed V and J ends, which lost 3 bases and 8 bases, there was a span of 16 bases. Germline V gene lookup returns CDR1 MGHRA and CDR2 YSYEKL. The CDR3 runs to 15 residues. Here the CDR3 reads CASSQMGPAGEKLFF. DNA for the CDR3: TGCGCCAGCAGCCAGATGGGCCCGGCGGGGGAAAAACTGTTTTTT.

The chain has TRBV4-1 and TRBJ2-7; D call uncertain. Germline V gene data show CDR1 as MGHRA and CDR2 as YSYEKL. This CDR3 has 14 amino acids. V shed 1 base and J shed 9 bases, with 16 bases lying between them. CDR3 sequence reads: CASSQATRNRVQYF. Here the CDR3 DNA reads TGCGCCAGCAGCCAAGCTACAAGGAATCGGGTGCAGTACTTC.

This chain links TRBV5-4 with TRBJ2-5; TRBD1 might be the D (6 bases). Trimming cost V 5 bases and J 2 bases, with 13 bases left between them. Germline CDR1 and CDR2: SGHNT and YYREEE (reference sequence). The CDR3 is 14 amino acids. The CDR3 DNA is TGTGCCAGCAGTCTCAGACAGGCGCAAGAGACCCAGTACTTC. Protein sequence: CASSLRQAQETQYF.

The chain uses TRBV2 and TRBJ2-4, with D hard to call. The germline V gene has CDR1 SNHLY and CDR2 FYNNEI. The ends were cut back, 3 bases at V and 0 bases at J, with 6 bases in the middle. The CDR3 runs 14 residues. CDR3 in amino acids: CASSETRAKNIQYF. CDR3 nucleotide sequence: TGTGCCAGCAGTGAGACTCGAGCCAAAAACATTCAGTACTTC.

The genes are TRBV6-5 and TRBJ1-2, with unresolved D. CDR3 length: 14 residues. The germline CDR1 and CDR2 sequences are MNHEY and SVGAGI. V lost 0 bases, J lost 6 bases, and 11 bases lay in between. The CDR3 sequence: CASSYSNGLNGYTF. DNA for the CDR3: TGTGCCAGCAGTTACTCGAACGGACTGAATGGCTACACCTTC.

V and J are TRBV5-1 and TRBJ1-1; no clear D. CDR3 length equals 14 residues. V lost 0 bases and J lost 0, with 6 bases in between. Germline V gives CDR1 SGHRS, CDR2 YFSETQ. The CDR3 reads CASSLDSLNTEAFF. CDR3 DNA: TGCGCCAGCAGCTTGGACAGTCTGAACACTGAAGCTTTCTTT.

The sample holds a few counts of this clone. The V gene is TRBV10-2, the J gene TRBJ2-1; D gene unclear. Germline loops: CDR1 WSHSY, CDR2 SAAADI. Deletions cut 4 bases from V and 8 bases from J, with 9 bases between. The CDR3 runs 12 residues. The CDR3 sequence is CASSAVDYEQFF. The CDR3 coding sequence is TGCGCCAGCAGTGCGGTTGACTATGAGCAGTTCTTC.

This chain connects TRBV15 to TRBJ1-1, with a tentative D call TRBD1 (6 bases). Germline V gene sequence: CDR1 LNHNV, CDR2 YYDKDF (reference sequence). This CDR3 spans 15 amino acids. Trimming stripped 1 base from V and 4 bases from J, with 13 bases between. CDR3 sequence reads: CATSRGQEMSTEAFF. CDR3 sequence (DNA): TGTGCCACCAGCAGAGGACAGGAAATGAGCACTGAAGCTTTCTTT.

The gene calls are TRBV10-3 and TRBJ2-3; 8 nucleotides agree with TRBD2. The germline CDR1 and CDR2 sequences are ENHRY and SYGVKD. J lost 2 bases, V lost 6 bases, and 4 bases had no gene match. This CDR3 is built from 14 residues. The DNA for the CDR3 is TGTGCCATCAGAGGTGGACTAGCCACAGATACGCAGTATTTT. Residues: CAIRGGLATDTQYF.

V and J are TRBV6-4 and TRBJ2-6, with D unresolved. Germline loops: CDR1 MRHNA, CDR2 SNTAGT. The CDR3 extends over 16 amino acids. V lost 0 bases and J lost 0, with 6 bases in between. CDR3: CASSDSPGSGANVLTF. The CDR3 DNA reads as TGTGCCAGCAGTGACTCGCCGGGCTCTGGGGCCAACGTCCTGACTTTC.

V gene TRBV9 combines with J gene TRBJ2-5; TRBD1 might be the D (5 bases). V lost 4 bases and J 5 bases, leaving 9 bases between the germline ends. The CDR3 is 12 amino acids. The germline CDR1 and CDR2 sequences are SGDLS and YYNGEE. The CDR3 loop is CASSTAGETQYF. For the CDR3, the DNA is TGTGCCAGCAGCACCGCAGGGGAGACCCAGTACTTC.

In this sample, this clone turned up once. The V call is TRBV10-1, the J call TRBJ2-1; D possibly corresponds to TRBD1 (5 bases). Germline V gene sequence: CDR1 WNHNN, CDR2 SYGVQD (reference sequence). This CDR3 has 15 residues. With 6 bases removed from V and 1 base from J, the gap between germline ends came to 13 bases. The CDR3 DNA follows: TGCGCCAGCAGCCATCCAGGGATGTCCTACAATGAGCAGTTCTTC. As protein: CASSHPGMSYNEQFF.

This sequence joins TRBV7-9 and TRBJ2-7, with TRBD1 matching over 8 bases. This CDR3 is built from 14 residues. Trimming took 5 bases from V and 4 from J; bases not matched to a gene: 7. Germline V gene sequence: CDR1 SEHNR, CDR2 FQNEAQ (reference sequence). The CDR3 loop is CASSPKDREYEQYF. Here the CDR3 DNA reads TGTGCCAGCAGCCCTAAGGACAGGGAGTACGAGCAGTACTTC.

CDR3 sequence (DNA): TGTGCCAGCAGCTCCCGTGACAGGAGAGCGGCCAACTCCTACAATGAGCAGTTCTTC. Amino acids: CASSSRDRRAANSYNEQFF. This chain uses TRBV7-8 with TRBJ2-1; tentatively, D is TRBD1 (6 bases). V lost 4 bases and J lost 0, with 22 bases in between. This CDR3 is built from 19 residues. Germline assignment: CDR1 SGHVS and CDR2 FQNEAQ.

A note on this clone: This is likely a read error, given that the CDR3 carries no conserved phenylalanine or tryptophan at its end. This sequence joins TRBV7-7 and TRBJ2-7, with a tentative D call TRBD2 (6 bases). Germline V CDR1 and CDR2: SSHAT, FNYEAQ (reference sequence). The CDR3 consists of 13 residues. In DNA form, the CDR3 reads TGTGCTAGCAGCTTCTCTAGCGTTTCCGAGCAGTACCTC. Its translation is CASSFSSVSEQYL.

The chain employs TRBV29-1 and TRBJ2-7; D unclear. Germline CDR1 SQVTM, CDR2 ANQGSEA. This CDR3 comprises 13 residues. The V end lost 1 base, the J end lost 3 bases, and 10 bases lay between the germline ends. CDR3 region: CSVEGRTVYEQYF. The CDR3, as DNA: TGCAGCGTTGAAGGGAGAACTGTCTACGAGCAGTACTTC.

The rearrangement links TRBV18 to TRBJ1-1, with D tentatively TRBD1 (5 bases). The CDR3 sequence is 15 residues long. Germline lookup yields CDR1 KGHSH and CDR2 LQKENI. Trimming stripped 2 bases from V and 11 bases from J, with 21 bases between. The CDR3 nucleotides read TGTGCCAGCTCACCATCTAGGGACTCCCTTCTTGAGGCTTTCTTT. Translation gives CASSPSRDSLLEAFF.

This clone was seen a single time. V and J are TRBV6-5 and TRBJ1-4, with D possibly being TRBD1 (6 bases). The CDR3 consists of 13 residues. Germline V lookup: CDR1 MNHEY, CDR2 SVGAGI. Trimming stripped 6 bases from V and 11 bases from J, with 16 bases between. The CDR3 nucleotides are TGTGCCAGCAGCTTTGGTCTCCAGGGGAAACTGTTTTTT. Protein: CASSFGLQGKLFF.

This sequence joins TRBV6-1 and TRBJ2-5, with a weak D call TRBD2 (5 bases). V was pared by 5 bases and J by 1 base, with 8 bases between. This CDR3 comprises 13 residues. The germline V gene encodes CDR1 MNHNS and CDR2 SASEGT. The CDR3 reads CASSILGQETQYF. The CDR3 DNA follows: TGTGCCAGCAGTATACTAGGCCAAGAGACCCAGTACTTC.

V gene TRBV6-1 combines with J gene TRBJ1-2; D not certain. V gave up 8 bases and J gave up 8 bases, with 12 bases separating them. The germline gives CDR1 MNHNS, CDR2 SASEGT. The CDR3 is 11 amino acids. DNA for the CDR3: TGTGCCAGCCTTTCGGGGTGGGGCTACACCTTC. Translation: CASLSGWGYTF.

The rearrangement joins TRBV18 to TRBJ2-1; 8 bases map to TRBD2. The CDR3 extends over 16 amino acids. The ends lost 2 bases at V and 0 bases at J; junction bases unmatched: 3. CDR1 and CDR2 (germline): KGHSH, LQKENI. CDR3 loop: CASSPVAGSSYNEQFF. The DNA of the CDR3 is TGTGCCAGCTCACCAGTAGCGGGGAGCTCCTACAATGAGCAGTTCTTC.

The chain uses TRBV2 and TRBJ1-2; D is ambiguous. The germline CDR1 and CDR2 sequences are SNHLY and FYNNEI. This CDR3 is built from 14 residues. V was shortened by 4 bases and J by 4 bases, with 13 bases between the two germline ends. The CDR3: CASSVIKLSYGYTF. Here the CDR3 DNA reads TGTGCCAGCAGTGTCATCAAACTGTCCTATGGCTACACCTTC.